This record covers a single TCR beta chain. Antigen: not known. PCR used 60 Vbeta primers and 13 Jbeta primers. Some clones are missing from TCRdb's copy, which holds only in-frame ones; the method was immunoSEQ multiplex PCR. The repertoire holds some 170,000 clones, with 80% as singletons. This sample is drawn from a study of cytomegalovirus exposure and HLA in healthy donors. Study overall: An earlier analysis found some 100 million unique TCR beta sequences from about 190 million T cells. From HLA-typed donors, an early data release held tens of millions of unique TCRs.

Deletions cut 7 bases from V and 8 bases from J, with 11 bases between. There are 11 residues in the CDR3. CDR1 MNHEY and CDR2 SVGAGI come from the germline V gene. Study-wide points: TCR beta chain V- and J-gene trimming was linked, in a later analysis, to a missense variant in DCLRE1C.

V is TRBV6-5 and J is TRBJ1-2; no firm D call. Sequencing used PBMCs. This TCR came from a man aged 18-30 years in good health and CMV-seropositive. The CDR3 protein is CASKGVRGYTF. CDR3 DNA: TGTGCCAGCAAGGGAGTCCGGGGCTACACCTTC.